Detailed here is one TCR beta chain. This CDR3 has 14 residues. Germline CDR1 reads SGHRS; CDR2 reads YFSETQ. V lost 3 bases to trimming and J lost 2 bases, with 10 bases between them. This sample is drawn from a study of control samples from healthy donors and cancer patients. Clones were sequenced by immunoSEQ multiplex PCR, and TCRdb holds only the in-frame ones, with some missing. Of 200,000 or so clones listed, about 93% are singletons. Sequencing was performed on blood. The chain couples TRBV5-1 to TRBJ2-3; D call uncertain. This TCR derives from a middle-aged man in good health. The CDR3 coding sequence is TGCGCCAGCAGCTGGACCCTAGACACAGATACGCAGTATTTT. This sequence encodes CASSWTLDTDTQYF.